This T cell receptor (beta chain) was obtained from a study of shared clonotypes between healthy human individuals (dated by TCRdb to 2020 to 2022). General notes on the study: Two women and a few men aged 18 to 49 years were included in the cohort. For each donor, CD4 naive and CD4 memory were each run on three plates, CD8 naive on two plates, and CD8 memory on one plate. To estimate repertoire size and how much clonotype sharing occurs between individuals, the study deeply sequenced the blood TCR repertoires of about five healthy adults. To increase sequencing depth and limit assay-specific biases, TCR repertoire library preparation and sequencing were carried out by different laboratories using diverse techniques. Per donor, leukapheresis produced somewhere between about 0.8 and 9.5 billion PBMCs. Overall study results and their limits: Sampling was restricted to blood, and TCR repertoires in tissues likely differ from the TCR repertoires found in blood. Pairwise subsampling indicated that sequencing depth was expected to affect the degree of clonotype sharing among donors. About 5% of naive CD4, 3% to 4% of naive CD8, approximately 2% of memory CD4, and 0.35% to 0.4% of memory CD8 clonotypes were shared across a few donors. Naive subsets generally had larger estimated clonotype richness than memory subsets. Because the study included only a small number of donors, the genetic and exposure-history diversity represented was limited. Higher generation probabilities were observed for clonotypes shared by all four sorted-subset donors than for non-shared clonotypes. Rarefaction of sorted-subset datasets indicated incomplete sequencing despite the large sequencing depth.

Using the deep immunoSEQ assay, TCR CDR3 regions were amplified from genomic DNA by multiplex PCR. Extracted genomic DNA from each cell subset was distributed evenly across all wells of several immunoSEQ 96-well plates, and each plate was treated as a replicate. For sorted subsets, about 220 ng of genomic DNA, equivalent to some 30,000 T cell genomes, went into each replicate PCR. The purified libraries were quantified using a Qubit 3.0 fluorometer, sized with a Bioanalyzer 2100, and then quantified again using the KAPA Library Quantification kit. Every immunoSEQ 96-well plate was sequenced on a dedicated single-read 150-cycle Illumina NextSeq 550 flow cell. The original pipeline was this. Because only junctional sequences without quality scores were contained in the immunoSEQ output, filtering matching that applied to full-length reads could not be performed. To assign V/J genes and CDR3, sequences were annotated using PyIR, a Python wrapper for IgBLAST v1.9, with IMGT germline references. Reads were removed for weak V/J assignments (E-value above 1e-6), missing CDR3, stop codons, out-of-frame junctions, or ambiguous translated residues. V3J clonotypes were defined as sequences sharing an identical inferred V gene, J gene, and CDR3 amino acid sequence. To compute the percentage overlap between repertoires, the number of shared unique clonotypes was divided by the size of the smaller repertoire. RTK rarefaction, the Chao1 estimator, and Recon v2.1 estimates of unobserved clonotypes were used to assess repertoire richness. Generation probabilities were computed with OLGA for all TCRbeta clonotypes obtained by the gDNA method from several donors. TCRdb took over this immuneACCESS table, retaining in-frame rearrangements with V and J assigned. Such tables are incomplete; in checked studies, under half of the missing clones stem from an unresolved V gene, and the remainder is unexplained. The V and J calls and clone size are taken from that table; D and trimming were inferred from the DNA. For this sample the table gives over a million clones, of which 96% were detected only once. The ten largest account for roughly 1.2% of the sample.

Donors were healthy HIV-negative adults with no recently reported acute infections or vaccinations. All donors were Caucasian adults living in Nashville, Tennessee, USA. CD4+ T cells were enriched by magnetic negative selection; naive cells were then positively selected on CD45RA, and the negative fraction formed the memory subset. Blood was obtained by leukapheresis, after which PBMCs were separated by Ficoll-Histopaque density gradient centrifugation and cryopreserved in liquid nitrogen vapor phase. Purity and quantity of every magnetically sorted T cell population were checked by analytical flow cytometry. Genomic DNA was isolated from every sorted fraction and measured by UV absorbance on a Nanodrop 2000c. There are 14 amino acids in the CDR3, from cysteine to phenylalanine inclusive. Of all the DNA, just the CDR3 is kept, 42 bases in frame from base 1. V is trimmed back by 4 bases and J by 0 bases, and the junction contains 2 bases that no gene match accounts for. CDR1 and CDR2 were assigned from the germline V gene as MNHNS and SASEGT.

In regard to this clone: Its antigen remains unidentified. Base qualities were left out, and no much larger clone turns up one base away.

The origin of this receptor is a man in his thirties or forties in good health. Specimen: naive CD4+ T cells sorted from blood. The meaning of the sample's cell subset or site label: CD45RA+ positively selected. Recombination linked TRBV6-1 to TRBJ2-5, with 7 bases in between that match TRBD2. CDR3 sequence: CASSGLADQETQYF. The DNA is as follows: TGTGCCAGCAGTGGACTAGCCGACCAAGAGACCCAGTACTTC.